The present T cell receptor (beta chain) was sequenced within a study of shared clonotypes between healthy human individuals (dated by TCRdb to 2019 to 2021). At the level of the whole study: The cohort included a few men and two women between 18 and 49 years of age. For each donor, CD4 naive and CD4 memory were each given three plates, CD8 naive was given two plates, and CD8 memory was given one plate. To estimate repertoire size and how much clonotype sharing occurs between individuals, the study deeply sequenced the blood TCR repertoires of several healthy adults. Libraries were prepared and TCR repertoires were sequenced by different laboratories using diverse techniques, in order to increase sequencing depth and limit assay-specific biases. Between about 0.9 and 8.9 billion PBMCs per donor were obtained by leukapheresis.

Using the deep immunoSEQ assay, TCR CDR3 regions were amplified from genomic DNA by multiplex PCR. Extracted genomic DNA from each cell subset was spread evenly across all wells of several immunoSEQ 96-well plates, with each plate serving as a replicate. Each replicate PCR for sorted subsets received around 0.2 ug genomic DNA, equal to 30,000 or so T cell genomes. Purified libraries were quantified with a Qubit 3.0 fluorometer, sized on a Bioanalyzer 2100, and re-quantified with the KAPA Library Quantification kit. Every immunoSEQ 96-well plate was sequenced on a separate single-read 150-cycle Illumina NextSeq 550 flow cell. The authors' analysis ran thus. Because the immunoSEQ output included only junctional sequences and no quality scores, the filtering could not be the same as the filtering used for full-length reads. To assign V/J genes and CDR3, sequences were annotated against IMGT germline references using PyIR, a Python wrapper for IgBLAST v1.9. Reads with weak V/J assignments (E-value above 1e-6), missing CDR3, stop codons, out-of-frame junctions, or ambiguous translated residues were removed. A V3J clonotype was defined by an identical inferred V gene, J gene, and CDR3 amino acid sequence. The percentage overlap between two repertoires was calculated by dividing the number of shared unique clonotypes by the size of the smaller repertoire. RTK rarefaction, the Chao1 estimator, and Recon v2.1 estimates of unobserved clonotypes were used to assess repertoire richness. For all TCRbeta clonotypes obtained by the gDNA method from four donors, generation probabilities were computed with OLGA. The table comes from immuneACCESS by way of TCRdb, which keeps in-frame sequences with V and J called. Part of the clones is missing from these tables; in studies checked, under half for an unresolved V gene and the rest for unknown reasons. V and J calls and clone size are as listed in that table; D and trimming were resolved from the DNA. Here the sample has roughly 1,100,000 clones; about 75% occur a single time. The top ten constitute approximately 1.5% of the sample.

The CDR3 goes from the cysteine to the phenylalanine over 14 residues. CDR3 DNA is the only sequence kept; it has 42 bases, read in frame from the first base. Via the germline V gene, CDR1 is SGDLS and CDR2 YYNGEE. V is shortened by 0 bases, J by 6 bases, and the region joining them spans 13 bases. Healthy HIV-negative adults with no recently reported acute infections or vaccinations were included as donors. Every donor was a Caucasian adult residing in Nashville, Tennessee, USA. Magnetic negative selection was used to enrich CD4+ T cells, after which naive cells were positively selected on CD45RA and the negative fraction became the memory subset. Blood was collected by leukapheresis, and PBMCs were isolated by Ficoll-Histopaque density gradient centrifugation and then cryopreserved in liquid nitrogen vapor phase. Analytical flow cytometry was used to check the purity and quantity of each magnetically sorted T cell population. Genomic DNA was isolated from each sorted fraction and quantified by UV absorbance on a Nanodrop 2000c.

Broader findings and caveats from the paper: Across a handful of donors, around 5% of naive CD4, 3% to 4% of naive CD8, under 2.5% of memory CD4, and approximately 0.4% of memory CD8 clonotypes were shared. Based on pairwise subsampling, the degree of clonotype sharing among donors was expected to be affected by sequencing depth. Larger estimated clonotype richness was generally found for naive subsets than for memory subsets. Clonotypes shared by all four sorted-subset donors showed higher generation probabilities than non-shared clonotypes. Only blood was sampled, and tissue TCR repertoires likely differ from those in blood. Because the study included a small number of donors, the genetic and exposure-history diversity represented was limited. Rarefaction of sorted-subset datasets indicated incomplete sequencing despite the large sequencing depth.

For this clone: Its antigen is still unknown. The input lacks base qualities; no much larger clone sits a single base away.

The receptor's source is a man younger than 35 in good health. Here the chain combines TRBV9 and TRBJ2-7, with a tentative D gene TRBD1 over 5 matching bases. The sequenced sample consisted of memory CD4+ T cells sorted from blood. Sample cell subset or site, as interpreted from the label and publication: CD45RA-negative fraction. The DNA is as follows: TGTGCCAGCAGCGTAGACAGGATGCCTCTCGAGCAGTACTTC. Translated, this is CASSVDRMPLEQYF.